The present entry profiles one T cell receptor beta chain with its context. Its antigen is not known. These data originate in a study of blood T cells in healthy people across ages. As for the study in general: About one barcoded beta molecule per two T cells was captured by template switching. Study-wide results and caveats: Per million T cells, the diversity of TCR beta decreased roughly linearly as age advanced. No one knew whether donors had CMV, which possibly confounded expanded clonotype changes. PBMCs were not sorted, which prevented a conclusive comparison of naive versus antigen-experienced cells.

The V end lost 7 bases, the J end lost 3 bases, and 14 bases lay between the germline ends. The CDR3 contains 14 residues. Per germline, CDR1 MNHEY and CDR2 SVGAGI. Primed by a sample-barcoded 5' primer and a J-beta primer mix, a second PCR proceeded for 7 to 11 cycles. TCRdb re-called the 5' RACE reads with MiXCR, one entry per CDR3 protein. The sample shows about 1.1 million distinct CDR3 sequences, around two fifths of them seen only once. The source material was blood. The origin of this receptor is a man aged 18 to 35 in good health. The rearrangement joins TRBV6-5 to TRBJ2-3; tentatively, D is TRBD1 or TRBD2 (5 bases each). The CDR3 loop is CASTPGAHTDTQYF. CDR3 in DNA: TGTGCCAGCACCCCCGGGGCCCATACAGATACGCAGTATTTT.